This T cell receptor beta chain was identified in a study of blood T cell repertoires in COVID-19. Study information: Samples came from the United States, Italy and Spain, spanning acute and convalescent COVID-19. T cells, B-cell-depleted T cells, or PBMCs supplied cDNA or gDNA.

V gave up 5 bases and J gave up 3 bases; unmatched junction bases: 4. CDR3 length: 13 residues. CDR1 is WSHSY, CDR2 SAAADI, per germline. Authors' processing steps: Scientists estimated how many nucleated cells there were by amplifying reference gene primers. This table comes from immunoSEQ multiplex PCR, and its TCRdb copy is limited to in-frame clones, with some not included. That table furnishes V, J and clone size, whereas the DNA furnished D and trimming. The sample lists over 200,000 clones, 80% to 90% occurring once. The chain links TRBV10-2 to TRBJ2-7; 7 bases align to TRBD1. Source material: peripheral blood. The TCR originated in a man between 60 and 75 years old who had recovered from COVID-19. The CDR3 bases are TGCGCCAGCAGTCCAGGGGGATTCTACGAGCAGTACTTC. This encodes CASSPGGFYEQYF.